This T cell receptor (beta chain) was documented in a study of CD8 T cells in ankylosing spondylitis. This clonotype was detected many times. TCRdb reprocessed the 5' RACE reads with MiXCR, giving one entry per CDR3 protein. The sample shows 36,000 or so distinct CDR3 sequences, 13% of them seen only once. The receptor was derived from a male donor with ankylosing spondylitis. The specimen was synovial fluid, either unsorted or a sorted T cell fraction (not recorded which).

CDR3 nucleotide sequence: TGCGCCAGCAGCTGGGATCCGACAGGGAACTATGGCTACACCTTC. Translated, it gives CASSWDPTGNYGYTF. The chain joins TRBV5-1 to TRBJ1-2; 7 nucleotides align to TRBD1. This CDR3 has 15 residues. Germline CDR1 and CDR2: SGHRS and YFSETQ. V gave up 3 bases and J gave up 2 bases; unmatched junction bases: 7.